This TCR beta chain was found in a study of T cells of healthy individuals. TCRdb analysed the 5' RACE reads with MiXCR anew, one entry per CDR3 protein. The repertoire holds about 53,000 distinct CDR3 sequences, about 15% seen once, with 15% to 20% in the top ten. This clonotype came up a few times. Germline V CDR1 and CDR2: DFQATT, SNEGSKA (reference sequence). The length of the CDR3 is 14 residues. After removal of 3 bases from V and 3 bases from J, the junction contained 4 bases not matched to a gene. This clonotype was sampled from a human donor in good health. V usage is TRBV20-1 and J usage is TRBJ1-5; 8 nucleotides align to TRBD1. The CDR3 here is CSARDRVANQPQHF. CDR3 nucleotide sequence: TGCAGTGCTAGGGACAGGGTGGCCAATCAGCCCCAGCATTTT.